This TCR beta chain was retrieved from a study of PD-1 blockade in classical Hodgkin lymphoma. Brentuximab vedotin exposure varied among the patients, all of whom had relapsed after autologous stem cell transplantation. General study results and limits: TCR diversity at baseline was reported to be reduced in newly diagnosed patients relative to healthy donors. Patients who began taking nivolumab under 1 year after ASCT were left out.

TCRdb's table, derived via immunoSEQ multiplex PCR, lists solely in-frame clones and lacks some. The top ten clones hold around 10% of a sample with tens of thousands of clones, about 88% of them seen once. The sample holds one count of this clone. Antigen: not known. The ends lost 6 bases at V and 5 bases at J; junction bases unmatched: 14. This CDR3 contains 17 residues. Germline CDR1 MNHEY, CDR2 SMNVEV (reference sequence). The chain employs TRBV27 and TRBJ2-7; 12 bases match TRBD2. This receptor was taken from a human donor with classical Hodgkin lymphoma. The specimen was peripheral blood mononuclear cells (PBMCs), collected before the second cycle of nivolumab. The CDR3 loop is CASRPGTSGSWTHEQYF. The CDR3 DNA sequence: TGTGCCAGCAGACCCGGGACTAGCGGGTCCTGGACCCACGAGCAGTACTTC.